This passage covers 23 T cell receptor beta chains from one sample sequenced in a study of blood T cell repertoires in COVID-19. Assay used: immunoSEQ multiplex PCR; TCRdb lists only in-frame clones, some missing. The sample carries about 58,000 clones, 77% recorded once. Sequencing was performed on peripheral blood. Receptors originate from a human donor in a cohort sampled during active COVID-19.

This chain connects TRBV29-1 to TRBJ2-7, with 15 bases that match TRBD2. This CDR3 has 16 amino acids. The V gene end was trimmed by 1 base and the J gene end by 2 bases; junction bases not matched to a gene: 3. Germline CDR1 is SQVTM and CDR2 is ANQGSEA. CDR3 sequence: CSVEGGLAGGTYEQYF. As DNA, the CDR3 is TGCAGCGTTGAAGGGGGACTAGCGGGGGGAACCTACGAGCAGTACTTC.

This chain uses TRBV6-2 or TRBV6-3 with TRBJ1-5, with D possibly TRBD1 on 6 matching bases. This CDR3 has 13 amino acids. Germline V lookup: CDR1 MNHEY, CDR2 SVGEGT. Trimming shortened V by 4 bases and J by 9 bases, and 13 bases separated the two germline ends. DNA for the CDR3: TGTGCCAGCAGTTTGGGGGCAGATGGGCCCCAGCATTTT. Its protein is CASSLGADGPQHF.

The chain uses TRBV7-8 and TRBJ2-1, with 11 bases aligning to TRBD2. CDR3 length: 17 residues. Germline-derived CDR1 and CDR2 are SGHVS and FQNEAQ. J lost 6 bases, V lost 1 base, and 8 bases had no gene match. In nucleotides, the CDR3 is TGTGCCAGCAGCTTAGTGGGGACTAGCGGTCCAGCCAATGAGCAGTTCTTC. Protein product: CASSLVGTSGPANEQFF.

The chain employs TRBV11-2 and TRBJ1-4, with D possibly matching TRBD1 (6 bases). Germline V gene lookup returns CDR1 SGHAT and CDR2 FQNNGV. Trimming removed 5 bases at V and 0 bases at J, with 16 bases between. The CDR3 totals 17 residues. CDR3 nucleotide sequence: TGTGCCAGCAGCACCCGGGGGGGCCTAGCAACTAATGAAAAACTGTTTTTT. It specifies CASSTRGGLATNEKLFF.

The genes are TRBV15 and TRBJ2-4; 7 bases fit TRBD2. Trimming took 5 bases from V and 0 from J; bases not matched to a gene: 10. CDR3 length: 17 amino acids. The V gene's germline CDR1 is LNHNV and CDR2 YYDKDF (reference sequence). CDR3 nucleotides: TGTGCCACCAGCTCCCGGCGGGAGCCGATAGCCAAAAACATTCAGTACTTC. It specifies CATSSRREPIAKNIQYF.

This chain uses TRBV29-1 with TRBJ1-1; possible D gene TRBD1, 5 bases. The CDR3 runs 10 residues. V dropped 4 bases and J dropped 8 bases, with 8 bases sitting between them. CDR1 and CDR2 from the germline V gene are SQVTM and ANQGSEA. The CDR3 loop reads CSVARGEAFF. CDR3 bases: TGCAGCGTTGCCCGGGGGGAAGCTTTCTTT.

This clone showed up just once. V is TRBV6-2 or TRBV6-3 and J is TRBJ1-1; 9 bases agree with TRBD1. The length of the CDR3 is 16 residues. CDR1 is MNHEY and CDR2 is SVGEGT in the germline V gene. V dropped 5 bases and J dropped 0; count of bases not matched to a gene: 7. CDR3 region: CASSRDRTGVNTEAFF. The CDR3, as DNA: TGTGCCAGCAGTCGAGACCGGACAGGGGTGAACACTGAAGCTTTCTTT.

This clone was recorded a few times. The genes are TRBV19 and TRBJ2-1; tentative D call: TRBD2 (6 bases). Germline V gene lookup returns CDR1 LNHDA and CDR2 SQIVND (reference sequence). V lost 7 bases and J lost 10, with 17 bases in between. The CDR3 runs to 13 residues. The CDR3 DNA reads TGTGCCAGTAACGGGGGTATGCAGATCGAGCAGTTCTTC. This translates into CASNGGMQIEQFF.

The V call is TRBV5-1, the J call TRBJ2-7; D possibly corresponds to TRBD2 (6 bases). This CDR3 is 13 amino acids long. Trimming left V 1 base short and J 5 bases short, with 10 bases between. The germline gives CDR1 SGHRS, CDR2 YFSETQ. The CDR3, as DNA: TGCGCCAGCAGCTTGAACGGAGGGAACGAGCAGTACTTC. Translation gives CASSLNGGNEQYF.

The chain uses TRBV7-2 and TRBJ2-1, with a possible D match to TRBD2 (5 bases). Germline assignment: CDR1 SGHTA and CDR2 FQGNSA. V lost 5 bases, J lost 0 bases, and 11 bases lay in between. The CDR3 extends over 15 amino acids. The CDR3, as DNA: TGTGCCAGCAGCCTTAGCGTAAGCTCCTACAATGAGCAGTTCTTC. Amino acid sequence: CASSLSVSSYNEQFF.

V and J are TRBV3-1 (or the pseudogene TRBV3-2) and TRBJ2-3; no reliable D call. V lost 6 bases, J lost 0 bases, and 7 bases lay in between. Germline V gene data show CDR1 as LGHDT and CDR2 as YNNKEL (reference sequence). CDR3 length: 13 residues. CDR3 bases: TGTGCCAGCAGGACATCGAGCACAGATACGCAGTATTTT. This sequence encodes CASRTSSTDTQYF.

This clone was seen a single time. J is TRBJ1-1 and V is TRBV5-4, with a possible D match to TRBD1 (6 bases). The length of the CDR3 is 13 residues. Germline V gene sequence: CDR1 SGHNT, CDR2 YYREEE (reference sequence). V dropped 4 bases and J dropped 5 bases, with 12 bases sitting between them. In DNA form, the CDR3 reads TGTGCCAGCAGCCCCCCAGGGGAAACTGAAGCTTTCTTT. This encodes CASSPPGETEAFF. Looking up the rest from reference TRBV5-4 and TRBJ1-1 gives the full variable domain: ETGVTQSPTHLIKTRGQQVTLRCSSQSGHNTVSWYQQALGQGPQFIFQYYREEENGRGNFPPRFSGLQFPNYSSELNVNALELDDSALYLCASSPPGETEAFFGQGTRLTVV.

The V and J genes are TRBV5-6 and TRBJ2-7, with D possibly being TRBD1 (5 bases). V lost 4 bases and J lost 4, with 9 bases in between. CDR1 and CDR2 from the germline V gene are SGHDT and YYEEEE. The CDR3 has 12 amino acids. CDR3 sequence: CASSMTEYEQYF. In nucleotides, the CDR3 is TGTGCCAGCAGCATGACAGAGTACGAGCAGTACTTC.

This chain links TRBV6-5 with TRBJ1-1, with D hard to call. Germline lookup yields CDR1 MNHEY and CDR2 SVGAGI. This CDR3 contains 15 residues. The ends were cut back, 6 bases at V and 0 bases at J, with 14 bases in the middle. This CDR3 reads CASRAGYGMNTEAFF. The CDR3 bases are TGTGCCAGCAGAGCGGGTTATGGTATGAACACTGAAGCTTTCTTT.

The chain carries TRBV18 and TRBJ1-1; 7 bases align to TRBD1. The CDR3 extends over 15 amino acids. The ends lost 6 bases at V and 5 bases at J; junction bases unmatched: 12. In germline, CDR1 is KGHSH, CDR2 LQKENI. For the CDR3, the DNA is TGTGCCAGCTCCCAAGCCCCGGGACAGACGACTGAAGCTTTCTTT. This translates into CASSQAPGQTTEAFF.

At least ten counts were recorded for this clone. The chain joins TRBV6-5 to TRBJ2-7, with a tentative D call TRBD1 (5 bases). V was trimmed by 6 bases and J by 0 bases, leaving 12 bases between them. The germline V gene encodes CDR1 MNHEY and CDR2 SVGAGI. The CDR3 spans 14 residues. CDR3 coding DNA: TGTGCCAGCAGCAGACAGAGGAGCTCCTACGAGCAGTACTTC. It encodes CASSRQRSSYEQYF.

The chain employs TRBV2 and TRBJ2-7; no clear D gene. Between the trimmed V and J ends, which lost 3 bases and 8 bases, there was a span of 14 bases. The CDR3 runs to 13 residues. Looked up from germline, CDR1 is SNHLY and CDR2 is FYNNEI. Here the CDR3 reads CASSEGSRGQQYF. CDR3 coding DNA: TGTGCCAGCAGTGAGGGTTCTCGCGGCCAGCAGTACTTC.

The chain employs TRBV18 and TRBJ2-7, with a weak D call TRBD2 (5 bases). V was clipped by 6 bases and J by 6 bases, with 18 bases between them. CDR3 length equals 14 residues. Germline loops: CDR1 KGHSH, CDR2 LQKENI. CDR3 sequence reads: CASSPEAVRAEQYF. The CDR3 region has the DNA TGTGCCAGCTCCCCGGAGGCGGTCCGGGCCGAGCAGTACTTC.

V gene TRBV5-6 combines with J gene TRBJ2-1; D perhaps matches TRBD2 (6 bases). Germline assignment: CDR1 SGHDT and CDR2 YYEEEE. V dropped 2 bases and J dropped 7 bases, with 16 bases sitting between them. The CDR3 contains 15 residues. The CDR3 loop is CASSFGGRPGNEQFF. CDR3 sequence (DNA): TGTGCCAGCAGCTTCGGGGGAAGGCCTGGGAATGAGCAGTTCTTC. Variable domain in full (rest from reference TRBV5-6 and TRBJ2-1): DAGVTQSPTHLIKTRGQQVTLRCSPKSGHDTVSWYQQALGQGPQFIFQYYEEEERQRGNFPDRFSGHQFPNYSSELNVNALLLGDSALYLCASSFGGRPGNEQFFGPGTRLTVL.

This clone occurred many times. This rearrangement joins TRBV19 to TRBJ1-2; 7 nucleotides align to TRBD1. The CDR3 is 15 amino acids. Germline V gene data show CDR1 as LNHDA and CDR2 as SQIVND (reference sequence). After removal of 5 bases from V and 0 bases from J, the junction contained 6 bases not matched to a gene. The CDR3 spells CASSARQGPNYGYTF. DNA of the CDR3: TGTGCCAGTAGTGCCCGACAGGGCCCTAACTATGGCTACACCTTC.

Only a few counts were recorded for this clone. V usage is TRBV9 and J usage is TRBJ2-7, with TRBD2 matching over 10 bases. The CDR3 loop spans 14 amino acids. V shed 4 bases and J 3 bases; nucleotides not matched to a gene: 4. The V gene's germline CDR1 is SGDLS and CDR2 YYNGEE. The CDR3 nucleotides read TGTGCCAGCAGCCGGGGACTAGCGATCTACGAGCAGTACTTC. Its protein is CASSRGLAIYEQYF.

This chain joins TRBV10-3 and TRBJ1-3; D gene unclear. The V gene's germline CDR1 is ENHRY and CDR2 SYGVKD. CDR3 length: 12 residues. The ends were cut back, 3 bases at V and 7 bases at J, with 7 bases in the middle. Written as DNA, the CDR3 is TGTGCCATCAGTGAAGTTCAGAACACCATATATTTT. This codes for CAISEVQNTIYF.

The J gene is TRBJ1-2, the V gene TRBV9; 8 positions agree with TRBD1. With V trimmed by 4 bases and J by 7 bases, 21 bases remained unmatched. Germline loops: CDR1 SGDLS, CDR2 YYNGEE. The CDR3 consists of 18 residues. CDR3 coding DNA: TGTGCCAGCAGCCCCTCTATCGGACAGGGCCAACTAGGTGGTGGCTACACCTTC. Its translation is CASSPSIGQGQLGGGYTF.